A selection of T cell receptor beta chains follows, all from one sample in a study of CD8+ T cells in alopecia areata. The protocol was immunoSEQ multiplex PCR, while the TCRdb copy is restricted to in-frame clones and leaves out a portion. The profile covers 200,000 to 250,000 clones, with under 75% appearing a single time and roughly 1.4% taken by the ten largest. The sequenced sample was CD4+ T cells sorted from blood, obtained at week 4, from a patient treated with tofacitinib. These receptors were taken from a human donor with alopecia areata. CDR3s include the opening cysteine and the closing phenylalanine or tryptophan. A D gene is named only where the DNA matches it firmly. Clone size is not always given. Where it is, it says once, few, many or a class for expanded clones.

d_call	j_call	v_call	clone_size	cdr3_nt	cdr3_aa
-	TRBJ1-2	TRBV29-1	once	TGCAGCGCAGGGGACTCACCGGATTTC	CSAGDSPDF
-	TRBJ2-3	TRBV29-1	-	TGCAGCGTTGAGGGGCAGAAAACTAGCACAGATACGCAGTATTTT	CSVEGQKTSTDTQYF
-	TRBJ1-1	TRBV7-2	many	TGTGCCAGCAGCCCCGGCAGGGGTTCGTCTGAAGCTTTCTTT	CASSPGRGSSEAFF
-	TRBJ1-2	TRBV30	-	TGTGCCTGGAGTTTTTGGGCCTCTCGTGGAGCCAACTATGGCTACACCTTC	CAWSFWASRGANYGYTF
-	TRBJ2-1	TRBV5-1	few	TGCGCCAGCAGCTTGCGGCCGATCTTTAGCAATGAGCAGTTCTTC	CASSLRPIFSNEQFF
-	TRBJ2-5	TRBV29-1	once	TGCAGCGTTGGGACAGACTTCCAAGAGACCCAGTACTTC	CSVGTDFQETQYF
-	TRBJ1-6	TRBV25-1	-	TGTGCCAGCAGGCAATCGGGACTGCAAAATTCACCCCTCCACTTT	CASRQSGLQNSPLHF
-	TRBJ1-5	TRBV29-1	-	TGCAGCGTTCGGCAGGGAAATCAGCCCCAGCATTTT	CSVRQGNQPQHF
-	TRBJ2-2	TRBV29-1	-	TGCAGCGCCGCGGAGAACACCGGGGAGCTGTTTTTT	CSAAENTGELFF
TRBD1	TRBJ2-5	TRBV25-1	-	TGTGCCAGCAGCACCATTACTCCGGGACAGGGGCTTGAAGAGACCCAGTACTTC	CASSTITPGQGLEETQYF
-	TRBJ1-4	TRBV7-8	-	TGTGCCAGCAGCTTAGCTGATGAAAAACTGTTTTTT	CASSLADEKLFF
-	TRBJ2-7	TRBV11-2	few	TGTGCCAGCAGCCCGTCTACCAAGCAGTACTTC	CASSPSTKQYF
-	TRBJ2-2	TRBV4-3	-	TGCGCCAGCAGCCAAGGAATGGGATTTAACACCGGGGAGCTGTTTTTT	CASSQGMGFNTGELFF
-	TRBJ2-1	TRBV7-8	few	TGTGCCAGCAGCTTAGATCCGGGTATCGGGGGCAATGAGCAGTTCTTC	CASSLDPGIGGNEQFF
TRBD1	TRBJ1-1	TRBV12-5	few	TGTGCTAGTGGTTTACAGGGGGCGACCACTGAAGCTTTCTTT	CASGLQGATTEAFF
-	TRBJ2-7	TRBV29-1	few	TGCAGCGCGACAGTTCTAGGAGCCTATGGGCAGTACTTC	CSATVLGAYGQYF
-	TRBJ2-3	TRBV29-1	-	TGCAGCGCTGGGACGGAGTTTACAGATACGCAGTATTTT	CSAGTEFTDTQYF
-	TRBJ1-4	TRBV25-1	-	TGTGCCAGCAGCGAAGGGTTGGGGAATGAAAAACTGTTTTTT	CASSEGLGNEKLFF
TRBD1	TRBJ2-4	TRBV7-9	-	TGTGCCAGCAGCTTCCGGGACAGTGTTCAGTACTTC	CASSFRDSVQYF
-	TRBJ2-3	TRBV5-6	once	TGTGCCAGCAGCTTGGACAGGTTCACAGATACGCAGTATTTT	CASSLDRFTDTQYF
-	TRBJ2-1	TRBV29-1	few	TGCAGCGTTGGTGAGTCAGATGAGCAGTTCTTC	CSVGESDEQFF
-	TRBJ2-7	TRBV7-9	-	TGTGCCACCGCCGGACAGTCTCCCTACGAGCAGTACTTC	CATAGQSPYEQYF
-	TRBJ1-1	TRBV29-1	few	TGCAGCGTTGAAAGGACAATGAACACTGAAGCTTTCTTT	CSVERTMNTEAFF
TRBD2	TRBJ2-1	TRBV2	-	TGTGCCAGCAGTCCTAGCGGGGGGGCTAATGAGCAGTTCTTC	CASSPSGGANEQFF
-	TRBJ2-3	TRBV14	-	TGTGCCAGCAGCCAGATTTACCCAGATACGCAGTATTTT	CASSQIYPDTQYF
-	TRBJ1-1	TRBV7-2	few	TGTGCCAGCAGCTTAGACCGTTATCAGGGACGTGCTTTCTTT	CASSLDRYQGRAFF
-	TRBJ1-1	TRBV30	few	TGTGCCTGGAGCCCAGGGAAAGAAGCTTTCTTT	CAWSPGKEAFF
-	TRBJ2-2	TRBV2	-	TGTGCCAGCAGTGAAAGGGGACAGGAGCTGTTTTTT	CASSERGQELFF
-	TRBJ1-5	TRBV2	-	TGTGCCAGCAGGGGACAAGGGATCAGCAATCAGCCCCAGCATTTT	CASRGQGISNQPQHF
TRBD1	TRBJ2-7	TRBV5-4	-	TGTGCCAGCAGCCTAGGGACAGGGGCCCCCTACGAGCAGTACTTC	CASSLGTGAPYEQYF
TRBD1	TRBJ2-5	TRBV7-2	few	TGTGCCAGCAGCTTAGCGCAAGGGACAGGGGTCAGAGAGACCCAGTACTTC	CASSLAQGTGVRETQYF
-	TRBJ2-4	TRBV27	-	TGTGCCAGCAGTCCGCGAGGGAACCTAGCCAAAAACATTCAGTACTTC	CASSPRGNLAKNIQYF